This passage covers 26 T cell receptor beta chains from one sample sequenced in a study of T cells in Graves' hyperthyroidism and ophthalmopathy. Amplified TCR beta CDR3 regions derived from RNA transcripts. TCR CDR3 regions were first amplified by RT-PCR with HTBI primers. TCRdb independently ran MiXCR on the multiplex PCR reads; one entry per CDR3 protein. In the table there are about 610,000 distinct CDR3 sequences, around 45% of which are singletons. The sample taken for sequencing was peripheral blood or thyroid tissue (not recorded which). These receptors came from a woman between 18 and 29 years old with Graves' hyperthyroidism.

This clonotype was counted ten times or more. The J gene is TRBJ2-3, the V gene TRBV7-2; 10 bases line up with TRBD2. J was trimmed by 3 bases and V by 5 bases; bases with no gene match: 5. The CDR3 consists of 15 residues. Germline V gene data show CDR1 as SGHTA and CDR2 as FQGNSA. CDR3 amino acids: CASSLTSGKTDTQYF. For the CDR3, the DNA is TGTGCCAGCAGCCTTACTAGCGGGAAGACAGATACGCAGTATTTT.

The chain links TRBV7-4 to TRBJ1-1; 9 bases match TRBD1. The CDR3 runs to 16 residues. J was trimmed by 5 bases and V by 1 base; bases with no gene match: 8. Germline CDR1 and CDR2: SGHVT and SQSDAQ. The CDR3: CASSLDRGRRGTEAFF. The CDR3, as DNA: TGTGCCAGCAGCTTAGACAGGGGGCGAAGGGGGACTGAAGCTTTCTTT. Combining the CDR3 with reference TRBV7-4 and TRBJ1-1 gives the whole variable domain GAGVSQSPRYKVAKRGRDVALRCDSISGHVTLYWYRQTLGQGSEVLTYSQSDAQRDKSGRPSGRFSAERPERSVSTLKIQRTEQGDSAVYLCASSLDRGRRGTEAFFGQGTRLTVV.

V is TRBV12-3 or TRBV12-4 and J is TRBJ2-7; 10 bases are shared with TRBD2. Unmatched junction bases numbered 8, after V lost 6 bases and J lost 6 bases. This CDR3 has 14 amino acids. The CDR3 DNA reads as TGTGCCAGCAGCGTCACCGGGACTAGCGCCGAGCAGTACTTC. Protein sequence: CASSVTGTSAEQYF.

This sequence joins TRBV2 and TRBJ2-3; possibly TRBD2 for D (6 bases). The V and J ends lost 2 bases and 6 bases respectively, with 9 bases between them. Germline CDR1 reads SNHLY; CDR2 reads FYNNEI. This CDR3 has 13 amino acids. The CDR3 DNA sequence: TGTGCCAGCAGTGAAATGGAGGGGGATACGCAGTATTTT. Its protein product is CASSEMEGDTQYF.

This clonotype was seen repeatedly, ten times or more. The CDR3 nucleotides read TGCAGTGCGTGGGACTATCGGAAACCCCAAGAGACCCAGTACTTC. Translated: CSAWDYRKPQETQYF. This chain links TRBV20-1 with TRBJ2-5; 7 positions agree with TRBD2. V was pared by 6 bases and J by 1 base, with 11 bases of the junction left unmatched. This CDR3 has 15 residues. From germline, CDR1 is DFQATT and CDR2 SNEGSKA (reference sequence).

This chain joins TRBV6-5 and TRBJ1-3; perhaps TRBD1 as D (5 bases). V was shortened by 8 bases and J by 4 bases, with 15 bases between the two germline ends. This CDR3 is built from 14 residues. Germline V lookup: CDR1 MNHEY, CDR2 SVGAGI. The DNA of the CDR3 is TGTGCCAGCGGGAGAGGGACTCTGGGAAACACCATATATTTT. Protein: CASGRGTLGNTIYF.

This clonotype was seen at least ten times. The V call is TRBV4-3, the J call TRBJ2-5; a possible D gene is TRBD1 (5 bases). V was shortened by 3 bases and J by 2 bases, with 10 bases between the two germline ends. CDR3 size: 14 residues. The germline V gene has CDR1 LGHNA and CDR2 YSLEER. As DNA, the CDR3 is TGCGCCAGCAGCCAGGGGCTTGGGCAAGAGACCCAGTACTTC. Residues: CASSQGLGQETQYF.

This clonotype was counted at least ten times. The chain joins TRBV11-1 to TRBJ2-2, with TRBD1 matching 8 bases. V gave up 5 bases and J gave up 4 bases; unmatched junction bases: 6. Germline V gene sequence: CDR1 SGHAT, CDR2 FQDESV (reference sequence). This CDR3 has 15 residues. CDR3 residues: CASSQDRGVTGELFF. CDR3 DNA sequence: TGTGCCAGCAGCCAAGACAGGGGAGTCACCGGGGAGCTGTTTTTT.

This chain joins TRBV19 and TRBJ2-2; 9 bases match TRBD1. The CDR3 is 16 amino acids. J was trimmed by 1 base and V by 3 bases; bases with no gene match: 3. CDR1 is LNHDA, CDR2 SQIVND, per germline (reference sequence). In DNA form, the CDR3 reads TGTGCCAGTAGTATTGGGACAGGGAGGAACACCGGGGAGCTGTTTTTT. This gives the protein CASSIGTGRNTGELFF.

Worth noting for this clonotype: This clone may be a read error of a much larger clone one base away. The chain combines TRBV6-1 with TRBJ2-7; 8 nucleotides align to TRBD1. Germline trimming cut 8 bases from V and 0 bases from J; bases unmatched to any gene: 9. This CDR3 region has 15 residues. CDR1 and CDR2 from the germline V gene are MNHNS and SASEGT. In DNA, the CDR3 is TGTGCCAGCGGAACAACAGGGGGGAGCTCCTACGAGCAGTACTTC. This codes for CASGTTGGSSYEQYF.

The chain couples TRBV5-1 to TRBJ2-7; TRBD2 aligns across 10 bases. The J call may be in error: the DNA end matches TRBJ2-1 better. This CDR3 region has 16 residues. The germline CDR1 and CDR2 sequences are SGHRS and YFSETQ. CDR3 residues: CASSPITSGTYNEQFF. Written as DNA, the CDR3 is TGCGCCAGCAGCCCTATAACTAGCGGGACCTACAATGAGCAGTTCTTC.

Here the CDR3 DNA reads TGTGCCAGCAGGGCCATTAACTCTGGAAACACCATATATTTT. It codes for CASRAINSGNTIYF. V is TRBV2 and J is TRBJ1-3; D call uncertain. This CDR3 spans 14 amino acids. Germline loops: CDR1 SNHLY, CDR2 FYNNEI. V lost 6 bases and J 0 bases, leaving 9 bases between the germline ends.

A remark on this clonotype: A much larger clone is a single base away; this may be a read error. The genes are TRBV12-3 or TRBV12-4 and TRBJ1-6; D is ambiguous. This CDR3 is built from 15 residues. V lost 5 bases, J lost 11 bases, and 19 bases lay in between. CDR3 region: CASSPLRAPAPPLHF. The CDR3, as DNA: TGTGCCAGCAGTCCTCTCCGGGCGCCCGCGCCACCCCTCCACTTT.

The chain employs TRBV20-1 and TRBJ1-2; 10 bases are a match to TRBD1. Germline loops: CDR1 DFQATT, CDR2 SNEGSKA (reference sequence). V gave up 6 bases and J gave up 8 bases; unmatched junction bases: 12. The CDR3 is made up of 14 amino acids. The CDR3 bases are TGCAGTGCCGCCCTCGGGACAGGGGTGAGGGGCTACACCTTC. This translates into CSAALGTGVRGYTF.

The chain is built from TRBV12-3 or TRBV12-4 and TRBJ1-3; the D is unclear. V was shortened by 4 bases and J by 4 bases, with 8 bases between the two germline ends. The CDR3 loop spans 13 amino acids. The CDR3 loop reads CASSSTTGNTIYF. The CDR3 DNA reads TGTGCCAGCAGTTCCACGACGGGAAACACCATATATTTT.

This chain uses TRBV2 with TRBJ1-5, with 7 positions matching TRBD1. CDR3 length: 12 residues. Germline loops: CDR1 SNHLY, CDR2 FYNNEI. V was clipped by 6 bases and J by 14 bases; unmatched bases: 10. DNA of the CDR3: TGTGCCAGCAGAGGGACAGAGAACAATGAGCATTTT. Translation: CASRGTENNEHF. Full variable domain (rest looked up from reference TRBV2 and TRBJ1-5): EPEVTQTPSHQVTQMGQEVILRCVPISNHLYFYWYRQILGQKVEFLVSFYNNEISEKSEIFDDQFSVERPDGSNFTLKIRSTKLEDSAMYFCASRGTENNEHFGDGTRLSIL.

This clonotype was observed at least ten times. V is TRBV20-1 and J is TRBJ1-6, with 7 bases that match TRBD1. There are 15 residues in the CDR3. The J segment lost 9 bases and the V segment lost 0 bases, leaving 8 bases of the junction unmatched. CDR1 is DFQATT, CDR2 SNEGSKA, per germline (reference sequence). CDR3 protein: CSARDTSGGSSPLHF. The CDR3 nucleotides are TGCAGTGCTAGAGATACGTCAGGGGGAAGTTCACCCCTCCACTTT.

This clonotype was counted many times. In DNA form, the CDR3 reads TGTGCCAGCTCACCTTTCGGGGGCATAAAGCCCCAGCATTTT. The encoded protein is CASSPFGGIKPQHF. The genes are TRBV18 and TRBJ1-5; D perhaps matches TRBD1 (6 bases). The V gene's germline CDR1 is KGHSH and CDR2 LQKENI. The CDR3 length is 14 residues. V lost 3 bases and J lost 8, with 14 bases in between.

J is TRBJ1-5 and V is TRBV29-1; 8 bases map to TRBD1. CDR3 size: 14 residues. Germline V CDR1 and CDR2: SQVTM, ANQGSEA. The V and J ends lost 6 bases and 5 bases, in that order; junction bases with no gene match: 9. The CDR3 protein is CSVGRTGWDQPQHF. In DNA, the CDR3 is TGCAGCGTCGGCCGGACAGGGTGGGATCAGCCCCAGCATTTT. The full variable domain, completed using reference TRBV29-1 and TRBJ1-5, is SAVISQKPSRDICQRGTSLTIQCQVDSQVTMMFWYRQQPGQSLTLIATANQGSEATYESGFVIDKFPISRPNLTFSTLTVSNMSPEDSSIYLCSVGRTGWDQPQHFGDGTRLSIL.

At least ten counts were recorded for this clonotype. The rearrangement links TRBV20-1 to TRBJ2-5; D could derive from TRBD1 or TRBD2 (5 bases each). Germline-derived CDR1 and CDR2 are DFQATT and SNEGSKA (reference sequence). This CDR3 region has 14 residues. The V gene lost 0 bases and the J gene lost 3 bases, with 11 bases spanning the gap. The CDR3 sequence: CSARDLGAEETQYF. In DNA form, the CDR3 reads TGCAGTGCTAGAGACCTCGGGGCGGAAGAGACCCAGTACTTC.

V usage is TRBV19 and J usage is TRBJ2-7; 7 bases match TRBD2. The ends lost 4 bases at V and 0 bases at J; junction bases unmatched: 6. This CDR3 region has 15 residues. Germline loops: CDR1 LNHDA, CDR2 SQIVND (reference sequence). CDR3 region: CASSRTSGASYEQYF. The CDR3 DNA reads TGTGCCAGTAGTAGGACCAGCGGGGCCTCCTACGAGCAGTACTTC.

CDR3 bases: TGCGCCAGCAGCTATACCCCAGGGGGCGATGAAAAACTGTTTTTT. It yields the protein CASSYTPGGDEKLFF. The chain links TRBV4-1 to TRBJ1-4; 8 positions agree with TRBD1. Trimming removed 5 bases from V and 6 bases from J; junction bases left unmatched: 8. The CDR3 runs 15 residues. Per germline, CDR1 MGHRA and CDR2 YSYEKL.

To note about this clonotype: This may stem from a read error, because a much larger clone lies one nucleotide away. The rearrangement uses TRBV13 and TRBJ1-2; the match to TRBD1 covers 7 bases. This CDR3 is built from 15 residues. Trimming took 5 bases from V and 7 from J; bases not matched to a gene: 13. CDR1 is PRHDT, CDR2 FYEKMQ, per germline (reference sequence). The CDR3 DNA is TGTGCCAGCAGCCCCGGACAGGTGATCCCTTTTGGCTACACCTTC. It specifies CASSPGQVIPFGYTF. Together with reference TRBV13 and TRBJ1-2, the CDR3 gives the full variable domain: AAGVIQSPRHLIKEKRETATLKCYPIPRHDTVYWYQQGPGQDPQFLISFYEKMQSDKGSIPDRFSAQQFSDYHSELNMSSLELGDSALYFCASSPGQVIPFGYTFGSGTRLTVV.

As to this clonotype: A junction end diverges from the germline sequence, so it may reflect a read error. The chain couples TRBV6-5 to TRBJ2-5, with 9 nucleotides matching TRBD1. Germline V gene data show CDR1 as MNHEY and CDR2 as SVGAGI. The CDR3 has 13 residues. The CDR3 DNA reads TGTGCCACCAGGACAGGGGCGCAAGAGGCCCAGTACTTC. This encodes CATRTGAQEAQYF.

As concerns this clonotype: Given the absence of the conserved phenylalanine or tryptophan at the CDR3 end, a read error is likely. The DNA is left out, because the CDR3 cannot be placed on it with certainty; the CDR3 is given as TCRdb lists it. The J gene is TRBJ1-3, the V gene TRBV5-1; the table's D call of TRBD1 was not tested on the DNA. CDR1 is SGHRS and CDR2 is YFSETQ in the germline V gene. Termini included, the CDR3 measures 11 amino acids. CDR3 residues: CASSLGTGVNT.

This rearrangement joins TRBV7-9 to TRBJ2-7; D remains ambiguous. V lost 6 bases and J lost 7, with 10 bases in between. This CDR3 is built from 11 residues. Looked up from germline, CDR1 is SEHNR and CDR2 is FQNEAQ (reference sequence). CDR3 coding DNA: TGTGCCAGCAGTAACATCCATGAGCAGTACTTC. Translating it yields CASSNIHEQYF.